The 9 T cell receptor beta chains presented below share a single source sample, sequenced in a study of glioma-infiltrating T cells after dendritic cell vaccination. Only in-frame clones appear in the TCRdb table, and some are missing; sequencing was by immunoSEQ multiplex PCR. The sample comprises tens of thousands of clones, around 81% of which are singletons, and roughly 8.2% rests with the top ten. Here the sequenced sample was blood, taken before dendritic cell vaccination. The receptors were sampled from a human donor with glioblastoma.

The V call is TRBV21-1, the J call TRBJ2-7; whether TRBD1, the table's D call, matches the DNA was not checked. TRBV21-1 is noted as a pseudogene. This CDR3 is 19 amino acids long. DNA of the CDR3: TGTGCCAGCAGCAGCCTAGGGGGGACAGGGGTTAACTTCTTGTGCGAGCAGTACTTC. Translated: CASSSLGGTGVNFLCEQYF.

This clone has more than one count but fewer than ten. The V and J genes are TRBV11-1 and TRBJ2-1; 8 positions agree with TRBD1. Trimming cost V 2 bases and J 8 bases; bases outside gene matches: 8. This CDR3 is built from 15 residues. Germline V gene sequence: CDR1 SGHAT, CDR2 FQDESV (reference sequence). The CDR3 protein is CASSLLQGASDEQFF. CDR3 sequence (DNA): TGTGCCAGCAGCTTATTGCAGGGGGCAAGCGATGAGCAGTTCTTC.

The V gene is TRBV2, the J gene TRBJ1-4; TRBD1 aligns across 10 bases. V lost 6 bases and J lost 11; bases outside the gene matches: 12. In germline, CDR1 is SNHLY, CDR2 FYNNEI. The CDR3 contains 15 residues. The CDR3 spells CASRGPGTGVLKLFF. The CDR3 DNA reads as TGTGCCAGCAGGGGCCCCGGGACAGGGGTTTTGAAACTGTTTTTT.

Comment on this clone: A read error is likely, as this CDR3 ends without the conserved phenylalanine or tryptophan. The V gene is TRBV13, the J gene TRBJ1-6, with 8 nucleotides matching TRBD1. J was trimmed by 6 bases and V by 6 bases; bases with no gene match: 7. Germline V CDR1 and CDR2: PRHDT, FYEKMQ (reference sequence). The CDR3 length is 15 residues. The CDR3 nucleotides are TGTGCCAGCAGGCCCGGGACAGGACTTAATTCACCCCTCCACCTT. Its translation is CASRPGTGLNSPLHL.

The V gene is TRBV5-1, the J gene TRBJ2-7; D remains ambiguous. The CDR3 totals 14 residues. V was trimmed by 3 bases and J by 0 bases, leaving 10 bases between them. Germline V gene lookup returns CDR1 SGHRS and CDR2 YFSETQ. The CDR3 is CASSSIPPSYEQYF. DNA of the CDR3: TGCGCCAGCAGCTCCATTCCCCCCTCCTACGAGCAGTACTTC.

The chain carries TRBV5-1 and TRBJ2-5, with 9 bases identical to TRBD1. The junction had 3 bases not matched to a gene; V was cut back by 3 bases and J by 3 bases. The CDR3 has 14 amino acids. CDR1 is SGHRS and CDR2 is YFSETQ in the germline V gene. CDR3 nucleotides: TGCGCCAGCAGCTGGGGACAGGGTAAAGAGACCCAGTACTTC. Translation: CASSWGQGKETQYF.

The chain combines TRBV4-1 with TRBJ1-3; D unresolved. Trimming removed 2 bases at V and 2 bases at J, with 7 bases between. CDR3 length equals 14 residues. CDR1 and CDR2 (germline): MGHRA, YSYEKL. The CDR3 sequence: CASSQTGTGNTIYF. Here the CDR3 DNA reads TGCGCCAGCAGCCAAACGGGGACTGGAAACACCATATATTTT.

This chain connects TRBV11-3 to TRBJ2-1; D is perhaps TRBD1 (5 bases). This CDR3 spans 18 amino acids. Germline V gene data show CDR1 as SGHNT and CDR2 as YENEEA. Trimming shortened V by 6 bases and J by 1 base, and 22 bases separated the two germline ends. CDR3 in DNA: TGTGCCAGCAGTGCGACAGCGAACTCTAAGGGGTCCTACAATGAGCAGTTCTTC. Translating gives CASSATANSKGSYNEQFF.

The gene calls are TRBV9 and TRBJ2-2; TRBD1 matches at 8 bases. The CDR3 sequence is 15 residues long. From germline, CDR1 is SGDLS and CDR2 YYNGEE. Trimming at V came to 0 bases and at J to 7 bases, leaving 5 bases not matched to a gene. CDR3 DNA sequence: TGTGCCAGCAGCGTAGATGGACAGGGAGTCGGGGAGCTGTTTTTT. Translation: CASSVDGQGVGELFF. Full variable domain (rest looked up from reference TRBV9 and TRBJ2-2): DSGVTQTPKHLITATGQRVTLRCSPRSGDLSVYWYQQSLDQGLQFLIQYYNGEERAKGNILERFSAQQFPDLHSELNLSSLELGDSALYFCASSVDGQGVGELFFGEGSRLTVL.